This note documents a single T cell receptor beta chain sequence. Its target is unknown. This may stem from a read error, because a much larger clone lies one nucleotide away. Sorting captured naive CD8 T cells as CD8+CD4-CCR7+CD45RA+. The CDR3 covers 15 residues. Germline loops: CDR1 MNHEY, CDR2 SVGAGI. Using its own MiXCR run on the PCR reads, TCRdb lists one record per CDR3 protein. The data show hundreds of thousands of distinct CDR3 sequences, with around 25% seen just once and about 0.78% held by the top ten. The source of the sample is a study of molecular identifiers for immune sequencing clone quantification. Findings and limits, study-wide: Spiked-in Jurkat TCR RNA corresponding to one cell was reported as detectable against 750,000 to 1,000,000 naive cells. Highly expanded clone sizes could end up underestimated if a barcode were shared by identical TCR molecules. Clones exceeding 20 RNA copies carried over 97% of effector molecules but under 1% of naive-cell molecules.

The genes are TRBV6-5 and TRBJ2-1; TRBD2 agrees at 7 bases. This TCR derives from a human donor in good health. Some libraries in this study had Jurkat cell RNA spiked in. The sample consisted of naive CD8+ T cells from blood, with Jurkat cell RNA spiked in. Subset meaning: FACS-sorted CD8+CD4-CCR7+CD45RA+ naive T cells. CDR3 protein: CASSYSTTAGNVQFF. The CDR3 DNA is TGTGCCAGCAGTTACTCGACCACAGCGGGGAATGTGCAGTTCTTC.